This entry concerns a single TCR beta chain. The sample originates from a study of blood T cells in healthy people across ages. With a J-beta primer mix and a sample-barcoded 5' primer, a second PCR ran 7 to 11 cycles. TCRdb re-called the 5' RACE reads with MiXCR, one entry per CDR3 protein. The table records 1.6 million or so distinct CDR3 sequences, about 31% of them present only once. The length of the CDR3 is 13 residues. The V end was cut by 0 bases, the J end by 6 bases, with 6 bases between. Per the germline V gene, CDR1 is SGHRS and CDR2 is YFSETQ. The sequence derives from a woman in her twenties or thirties in good health. Sequencing was performed on blood. This chain links TRBV5-1 with TRBJ2-2; unclear D gene. CDR3 nucleotides: TGCGCCAGCAGCTTGGTTGGTGCCGGGGAGCTGTTTTTT. Encoded protein: CASSLVGAGELFF.